This TCR beta chain was sequenced for a study of T cells in Graves' hyperthyroidism and ophthalmopathy. RNA transcripts provided the source from which TCR beta CDR3 regions were amplified. HTBI primers drove first-round RT-PCR of the TCR CDR3. TCRdb reprocessed the multiplex PCR reads with MiXCR, giving one entry per CDR3 protein. The sample gives about 640,000 distinct CDR3 sequences, around 20% of which show up once; 34% is in the top ten. The J segment lost 1 base and the V segment lost 3 bases, leaving 3 bases of the junction unmatched. Per the germline V gene, CDR1 is SGHRS and CDR2 is YFSETQ. The CDR3 runs to 16 residues. This clonotype was seen at least ten times.

This TCR came from a man in his thirties or forties with Graves' ophthalmopathy. The chain couples TRBV5-1 to TRBJ2-3, with 12 bases that match TRBD2. Material: blood. This CDR3 is CASSSGLAGRTDTQYF. The DNA of the CDR3 is TGCGCCAGCAGCTCCGGACTAGCGGGACGCACAGATACGCAGTATTTT.